A single T cell receptor (beta chain) is shown here with its context. This sample was included in a study of cytomegalovirus exposure and HLA in healthy donors. Germline V CDR1 and CDR2: MNHEY, SVGAGI. Trimming removed 5 bases from V and 9 bases from J; junction bases left unmatched: 6. The CDR3 sequence is 12 residues long. PCR amplification relied on 60 Vbeta primers (plus 13 Jbeta primers). Original processing notes: Roughly 10 million shared chains were among the about 80 million unique TCR beta chains that a later analysis counted. Measured with immunoSEQ multiplex PCR; TCRdb has only the in-frame clones, and not every one. V and J calls and clone size come straight from that table; D and trimming were deduced from the DNA. The sample holds about 170,000 clones, around three quarters seen once.

The sequenced sample consisted of PBMCs. The chain employs TRBV6-5 and TRBJ2-7; TRBD1 matches 8 bases. The sequence came from a woman in her twenties or thirties in good health and CMV-seropositive. The CDR3 is CASSQRQGRQYF. DNA for the CDR3: TGTGCCAGCAGTCAAAGACAGGGGAGGCAGTACTTC.